The sequence of this T cell receptor beta chain was determined in a study of naive and memory T cell subsets. Regarding the study as a whole: This RNA-based method may be sensitive to activation-related transcript changes.

A UMI-containing oligonucleotide was joined by 3' ligation to the TCR cDNA template. Whole-blood samples were 2.5 to 3 ml of peripheral blood from healthy adult volunteers. Unsorted total RNA, about 1 to 1,100 ng, was DNase treated before reverse transcription. The SP2 primer and nested alpha and beta constant region primers amplified ligated cDNA in four rounds. Blood and skin TCR RNA was reverse transcribed with alpha and beta constant primers. Each CDR3 protein gets one entry after TCRdb re-called the UMI-ligation and nested PCR reads with MiXCR. The data contain over 20,000 distinct CDR3 sequences, over 4% of them singletons. This clonotype was counted many times. The antigen is unknown. Specimen: blood. The receptor's source is an adult in good health.

CDR3 region: CSVDLGERETQYF. In DNA form, the CDR3 reads TGCAGCGTTGACCTAGGGGAAAGGGAGACCCAGTACTTC. The genes are TRBV29-1 and TRBJ2-5; D is perhaps TRBD1 (5 bases). CDR3 size: 13 residues. The V and J ends lost 3 bases and 5 bases respectively, with 13 bases between them. Per germline, CDR1 SQVTM and CDR2 ANQGSEA.